This T cell receptor (beta chain) was recorded in a study of blood T cell repertoires in COVID-19. Study as a whole: The United States, Italy and Spain were the sources of the acute and convalescent COVID-19 samples. T cells, B-cell-depleted T cells, or PBMCs supplied cDNA or gDNA.

As originally analysed: Reference gene primers were amplified, and this amplification served to estimate nucleated cell counts. Sequencing used immunoSEQ multiplex PCR; TCRdb keeps in-frame clones, though not all of them. The V and J calls and clone size come from that table; D and trimming were worked out from the DNA. This table holds under 250,000 clones, approximately 80% found once. The receptor was isolated from a human donor in a cohort sampled during active COVID-19. Sequenced material: peripheral blood.

CDR3 DNA: TGTGCCAGCTCACCAAGCCAGGACTATGGCTACACCTTC. It encodes CASSPSQDYGYTF. The chain couples TRBV18 to TRBJ1-2; D not certain. Trimming took off 2 bases at V and 3 bases at J, with 7 bases between the two ends. CDR3 length: 13 amino acids. Germline-derived CDR1 and CDR2 are KGHSH and LQKENI. Variable domain in full (rest from reference TRBV18 and TRBJ1-2): NAGVMQNPRHLVRRRGQEARLRCSPMKGHSHVYWYRQLPEEGLKFMVYLQKENIIDESGMPKERFSAEFPKEGPSILRIQQVVRGDSAAYFCASSPSQDYGYTFGSGTRLTVV.